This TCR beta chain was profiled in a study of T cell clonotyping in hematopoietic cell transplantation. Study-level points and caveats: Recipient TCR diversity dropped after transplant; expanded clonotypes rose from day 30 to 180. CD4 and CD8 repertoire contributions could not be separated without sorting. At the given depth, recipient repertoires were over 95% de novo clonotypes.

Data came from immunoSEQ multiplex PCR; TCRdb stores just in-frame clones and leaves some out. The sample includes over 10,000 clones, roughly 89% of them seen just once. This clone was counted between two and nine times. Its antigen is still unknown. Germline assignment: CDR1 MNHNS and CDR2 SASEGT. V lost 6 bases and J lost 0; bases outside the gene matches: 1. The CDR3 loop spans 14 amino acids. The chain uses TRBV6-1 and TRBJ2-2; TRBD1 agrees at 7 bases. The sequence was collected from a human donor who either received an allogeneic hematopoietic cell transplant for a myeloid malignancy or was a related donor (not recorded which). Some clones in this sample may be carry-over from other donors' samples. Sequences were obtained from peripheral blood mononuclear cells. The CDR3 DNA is TGTGCCAGCAGGACAGGGCCGAACACCGGGGAGCTGTTTTTT. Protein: CASRTGPNTGELFF.